This entry lists 2 T cell receptor beta chains sequenced from one sample in a study of T cell repertoires in cytomegalovirus infection. No cognate antigen is known for these TCRs. Each CDR3 protein gets one entry after TCRdb re-called the reads with MiXCR. Seen here are some 150,000 distinct CDR3 sequences, roughly 32% observed once, and the top ten hold around half. Material: CD8+ T cells from cultured PBMCs, obtained from culture after CMV antigen stimulation. Every receptor here comes from a human donor in good health (CMV status not recorded). Some clones in this sample may be carry-over from other donors' samples.

The gene calls are TRBV3-1 and TRBJ1-2, with TRBD1 matching over 8 bases. The CDR3 has 14 residues. Germline V CDR1 and CDR2: LGHDT, YNNKEL (reference sequence). The V segment lost 5 bases and the J segment 4 bases; nucleotides outside the gene matches: 6. The CDR3 nucleotides are TGTGCCAGCAGCGCGAAACAGGGGGGCTATGGCTACACCTTC. As protein: CASSAKQGGYGYTF.

The V gene is TRBV27, the J gene TRBJ2-1; D gene uncertain. V lost 2 bases, J lost 7 bases, and 9 bases lay in between. From germline, CDR1 is MNHEY and CDR2 SMNVEV (reference sequence). This CDR3 is built from 13 residues. CDR3 amino acids: CASSLGTKNEQFF. In nucleotides, the CDR3 is TGTGCCAGCAGTTTAGGCACAAAAAATGAGCAGTTCTTC.